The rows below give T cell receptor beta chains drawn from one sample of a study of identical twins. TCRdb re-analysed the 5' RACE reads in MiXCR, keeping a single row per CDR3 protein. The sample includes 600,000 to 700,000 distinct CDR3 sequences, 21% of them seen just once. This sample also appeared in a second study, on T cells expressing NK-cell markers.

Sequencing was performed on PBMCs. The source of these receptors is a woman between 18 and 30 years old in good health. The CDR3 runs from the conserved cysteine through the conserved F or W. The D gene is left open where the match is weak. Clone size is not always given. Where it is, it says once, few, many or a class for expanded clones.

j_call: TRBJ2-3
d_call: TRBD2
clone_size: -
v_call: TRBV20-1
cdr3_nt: TGCAGTGCTGGCGGGACTAGCGGGGGAGGCACAGATACGCAGTATTTT
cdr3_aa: CSAGGTSGGGTDTQYF

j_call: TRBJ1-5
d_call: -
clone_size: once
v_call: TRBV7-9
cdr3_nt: TGTGCCAGCAGCCCCACACAGGGAAATCAGCCCCAGCATTTT
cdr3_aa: CASSPTQGNQPQHF

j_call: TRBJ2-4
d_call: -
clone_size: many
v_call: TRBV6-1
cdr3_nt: TGTGCCAGCAGCCGCACCTCAGGGAGTGGGAAAAACATTCAGTACTTC
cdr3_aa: CASSRTSGSGKNIQYF

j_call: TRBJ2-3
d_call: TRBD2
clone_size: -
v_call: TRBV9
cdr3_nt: TGTGCCAGCAGCGTTAGAGCGGGAGGTGAGACAGATACGCAGTATTTT
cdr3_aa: CASSVRAGGETDTQYF

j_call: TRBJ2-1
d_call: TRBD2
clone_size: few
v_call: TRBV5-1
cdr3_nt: TGCGCCAGCAGCTCGAAGGGACTAGCGGGGCCTTTATCGACCAATGAGCAGTTCTTC
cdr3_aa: CASSSKGLAGPLSTNEQFF

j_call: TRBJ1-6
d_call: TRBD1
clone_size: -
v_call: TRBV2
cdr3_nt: TGTGCCAGCAGCGGACAGGGGGAGTCACCCCTCCACTTT
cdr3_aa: CASSGQGESPLHF

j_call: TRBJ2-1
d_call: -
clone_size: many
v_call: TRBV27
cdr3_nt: TGTGCCAGCAGTTCTCTCGGGAGCGGCAACAATGAGCAGTTCTTC
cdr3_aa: CASSSLGSGNNEQFF

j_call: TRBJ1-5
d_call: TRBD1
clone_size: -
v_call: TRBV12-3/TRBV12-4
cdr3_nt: TGTGCCAGCAGAGGGACAGGCGGGGAGCCCCAGCATTTT
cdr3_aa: CASRGTGGEPQHF

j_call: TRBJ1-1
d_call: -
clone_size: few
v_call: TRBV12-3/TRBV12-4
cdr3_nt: TGTGCCAGCAACCCCGCGCGGGCAGCAAACACTGAAGCTTTCTTT
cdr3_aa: CASNPARAANTEAFF

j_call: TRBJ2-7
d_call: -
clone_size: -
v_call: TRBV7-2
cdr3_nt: TGTGCCAGCAGCTTAGGCATGGGAGGTAACTACGAGCAGTACTTC
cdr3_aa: CASSLGMGGNYEQYF

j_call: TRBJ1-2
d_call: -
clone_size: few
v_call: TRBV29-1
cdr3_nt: TGCAGCGTTGAACACCGAGGCAACTATGGCTACACCTTC
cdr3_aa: CSVEHRGNYGYTF

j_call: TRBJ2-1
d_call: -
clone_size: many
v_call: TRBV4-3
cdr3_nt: TGCGCCAGCAGCCACAGACAGTTGGGGAGAGTCTACAATGAGCAGTTCTTC
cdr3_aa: CASSHRQLGRVYNEQFF

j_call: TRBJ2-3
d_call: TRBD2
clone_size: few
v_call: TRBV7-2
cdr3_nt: TGTGCCAGCAGCTTAGGACTAGCGGGAATCCCAGATACGCAGTATTTT
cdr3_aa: CASSLGLAGIPDTQYF

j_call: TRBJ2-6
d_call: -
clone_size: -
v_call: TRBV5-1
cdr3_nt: TGCGCCAGCAGCCCGATAATGACCGGGGCCAACGTCCTGACTTTC
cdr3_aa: CASSPIMTGANVLTF

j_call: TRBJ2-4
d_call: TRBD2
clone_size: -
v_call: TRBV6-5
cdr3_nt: TGTGCCAGCAGTTACCCGTCATCCGGGACTAGCGGGAGCTGGGCCAAAAACATTCAGTACTTC
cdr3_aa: CASSYPSSGTSGSWAKNIQYF

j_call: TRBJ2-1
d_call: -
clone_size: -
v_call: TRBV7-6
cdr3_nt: TGTGCCAGCAGCTTAGAGGGGCCTACCTACAATGAGCAGTTCTTC
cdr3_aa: CASSLEGPTYNEQFF

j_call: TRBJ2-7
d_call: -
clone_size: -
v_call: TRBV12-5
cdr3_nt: TGTGCTAGTGGGACGGGCCACGAGCAGTACTTC
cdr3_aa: CASGTGHEQYF

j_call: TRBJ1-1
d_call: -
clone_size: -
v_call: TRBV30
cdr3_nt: TGTGCCTGGAGCCGCTGGGCTGAAGCTTTCTTT
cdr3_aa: CAWSRWAEAFF

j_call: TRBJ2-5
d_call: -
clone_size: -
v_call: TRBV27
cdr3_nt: TGTGCCAGCAGCCCGAGAGGCCGAGTCGCAGAGACCCAGTACTTC
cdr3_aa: CASSPRGRVAETQYF

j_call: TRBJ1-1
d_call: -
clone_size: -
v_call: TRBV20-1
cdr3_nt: TGCAGTGCCGAGACGGACGGTGTGAACACTGAAGCTTTCTTT
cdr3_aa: CSAETDGVNTEAFF

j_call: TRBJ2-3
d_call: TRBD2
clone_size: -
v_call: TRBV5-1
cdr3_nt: TGCGCCAGCACCCCGGGACTAGCGTCAGATACGCAGTATTTT
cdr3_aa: CASTPGLASDTQYF

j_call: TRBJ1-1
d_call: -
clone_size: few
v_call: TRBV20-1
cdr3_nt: TGCAGTGCTAGCGTTACAGGGACTGAAGCTTTCTTT
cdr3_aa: CSASVTGTEAFF

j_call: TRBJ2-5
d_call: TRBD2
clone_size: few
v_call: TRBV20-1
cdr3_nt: TGCAGTGCTAGAGGCGGACTAGCGGGGAGTTCAGAGACCCAGTACTTC
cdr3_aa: CSARGGLAGSSETQYF

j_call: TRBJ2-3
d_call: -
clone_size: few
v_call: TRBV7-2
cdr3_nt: TGTGCCAGCAGCTTAGTAGAGCTCGGGGATACAGATACGCAGTATTTT
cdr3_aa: CASSLVELGDTDTQYF

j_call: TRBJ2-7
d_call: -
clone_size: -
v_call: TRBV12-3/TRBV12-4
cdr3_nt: TGTGCCAGCAGGAACGATTCCTACGAGCAGTACTTC
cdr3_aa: CASRNDSYEQYF

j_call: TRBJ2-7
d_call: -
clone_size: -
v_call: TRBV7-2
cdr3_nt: TGTGCCAGCCTCCGTAGCTCCGGCTACGAGCAGTACTTC
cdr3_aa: CASLRSSGYEQYF

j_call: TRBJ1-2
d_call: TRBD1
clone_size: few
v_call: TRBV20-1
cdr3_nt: TGCAGTGGCATAAGGGCCGGGTCGACTGACCAACTACCGACAGGGCTTTATGGCTATGGCTACACCTTC
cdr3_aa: CSGIRAGSTDQLPTGLYGYGYTF

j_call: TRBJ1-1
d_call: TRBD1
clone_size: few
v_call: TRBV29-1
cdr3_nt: TGCAGCGTTGGCGGACAGGGCTTTGACACTGAAGCTTTCTTT
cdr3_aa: CSVGGQGFDTEAFF

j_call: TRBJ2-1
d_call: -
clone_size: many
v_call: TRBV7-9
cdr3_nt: TGTGCCAGCAGCGCCTCGAGCAGGGGCAATGAGCAGTTCTTC
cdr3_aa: CASSASSRGNEQFF

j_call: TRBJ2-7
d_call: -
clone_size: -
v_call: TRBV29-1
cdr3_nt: TGCAGCGTTGTGGTGGTTAACTCCTACGAGCAGTACTTC
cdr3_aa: CSVVVVNSYEQYF

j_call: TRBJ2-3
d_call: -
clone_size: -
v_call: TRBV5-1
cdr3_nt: TGCGCCAGCTCGGGACCCCTAAGCACAGATACGCAGTATTTT
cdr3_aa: CASSGPLSTDTQYF

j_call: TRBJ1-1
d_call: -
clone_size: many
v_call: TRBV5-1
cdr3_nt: TGCGCCAGCAGCGGCCAGCGTAACACTGAAGCTTTCTTT
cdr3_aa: CASSGQRNTEAFF

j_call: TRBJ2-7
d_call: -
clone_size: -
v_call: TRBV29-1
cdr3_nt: TGCAGCGTTGATTTTGGCGGGCGACCCTACGAGCAGTACTTC
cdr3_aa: CSVDFGGRPYEQYF

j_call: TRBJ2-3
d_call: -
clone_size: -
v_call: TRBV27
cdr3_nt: TGTGCCAGCAGCCACGTGGGGGGATACACAGATACGCAGTATTTT
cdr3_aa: CASSHVGGYTDTQYF

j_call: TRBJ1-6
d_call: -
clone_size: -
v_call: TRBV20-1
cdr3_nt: TGCAGTGGAAGGGGCTCCTATAATTCACCCCTCCACTTT
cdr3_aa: CSGRGSYNSPLHF

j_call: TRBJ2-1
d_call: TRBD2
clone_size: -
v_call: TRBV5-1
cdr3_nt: TGCGCCAGCAGCTTCGGCGGGGGGACCTACAATGAGCAGTTCTTC
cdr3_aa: CASSFGGGTYNEQFF

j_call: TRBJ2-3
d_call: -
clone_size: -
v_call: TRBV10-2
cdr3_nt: TGCGCCAGCAGTGAGTCTGGCTTTAGCACAGATACGCAGTATTTT
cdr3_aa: CASSESGFSTDTQYF

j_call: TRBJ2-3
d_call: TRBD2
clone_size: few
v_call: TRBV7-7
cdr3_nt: TGTGCTAGCAGTTGGACTAGCGCAGATACGCAGTATTTT
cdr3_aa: CASSWTSADTQYF

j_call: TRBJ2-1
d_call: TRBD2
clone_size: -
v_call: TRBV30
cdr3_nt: TGTGCCTGGAGTCCCGGACTAGCGGGAGGTCATAATGAGCAGTTCTTC
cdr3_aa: CAWSPGLAGGHNEQFF